Each of the 20 T cell receptor beta chains below was sequenced from the same sample in a study of T cells in Graves' hyperthyroidism and ophthalmopathy. Amplification of TCR beta CDR3 regions was performed using RNA transcripts as template. Primed by the HTBI set, a first-round RT-PCR was run on the TCR CDR3. Each CDR3 protein is one row after TCRdb ran MiXCR on the multiplex PCR reads. The sample records 500,000 to 700,000 distinct CDR3 sequences, approximately 16% being singletons. Source material: blood. These receptors came from a woman aged 18-35 years with Graves' hyperthyroidism.

The sample holds many counts of this clonotype. This chain connects TRBV7-2 to TRBJ1-5; 7 bases map to TRBD1. V dropped 4 bases and J dropped 2; count of bases not matched to a gene: 5. The CDR3 is made up of 15 amino acids. The germline gives CDR1 SGHTA, CDR2 FQGNSA. The CDR3: CASSSQGKGNQPQHF. The CDR3 DNA reads as TGTGCCAGCAGCTCACAGGGGAAAGGCAATCAGCCCCAGCATTTT. Using reference TRBV7-2 and TRBJ1-5 for the parts outside the CDR3, the full variable domain is GAGVSQSPSNKVTEKGKDVELRCDPISGHTALYWYRQSLGQGLEFLIYFQGNSAPDKSGLPSDRFSAERTGGSVSTLTIQRTQQEDSAVYLCASSSQGKGNQPQHFGDGTRLSIL.

This clonotype was seen a handful of times. The rearrangement uses TRBV4-3 and TRBJ1-2; perhaps TRBD1 as D (5 bases). CDR1 is LGHNA, CDR2 YSLEER, per germline. The CDR3 covers 15 residues. V was trimmed by 0 bases and J by 2 bases, leaving 10 bases between them. The CDR3 coding sequence is TGCGCCAGCAGCCAAGATGAGGGGCGCAACTATGGCTACACCTTC. As protein: CASSQDEGRNYGYTF.

This sequence joins TRBV27 and TRBJ1-5; no firm D call. The CDR3 is 19 residues long. Germline assignment: CDR1 MNHEY and CDR2 SMNVEV (reference sequence). The ends were cut back, 5 bases at V and 0 bases at J, with 23 bases in the middle. The CDR3 protein is CASSPYGGLAHYSNQPQHF. The CDR3, as DNA: TGTGCCAGCAGTCCGTACGGAGGACTTGCTCATTATAGCAATCAGCCCCAGCATTTT.

This clonotype has only a few counts. The rearrangement uses TRBV5-4 and TRBJ2-1; 8 nucleotides match TRBD1. The V segment lost 4 bases and the J segment 6 bases; nucleotides outside the gene matches: 9. The CDR3 has 15 amino acids. Germline V CDR1 and CDR2: SGHNT, YYREEE (reference sequence). CDR3 DNA: TGTGCCAGCAGCCGCGGGACAGGATTATTCAATGAGCAGTTCTTC. It specifies CASSRGTGLFNEQFF.

This clonotype was counted many times. The chain recombines TRBV2 with TRBJ1-1; D is ambiguous. The CDR3 consists of 14 residues. The V gene's germline CDR1 is SNHLY and CDR2 FYNNEI. With 3 bases removed from V and 11 bases from J, the gap between germline ends came to 19 bases. The CDR3, as DNA: TGTGCCAGCAGTGAGGCTTGGTCTTCTAGCTCGGCTTTCTTT. Its protein product is CASSEAWSSSSAFF.

This clonotype was picked up many times. V gene TRBV11-2 combines with J gene TRBJ2-5; 11 bases fit TRBD2. The CDR3 runs 17 residues. CDR1 and CDR2 from the germline V gene are SGHAT and FQNNGV. The ends lost 3 bases at V and 3 bases at J; junction bases unmatched: 9. The CDR3 coding sequence is TGTGCCAGCAGCTTTCTTCCTAGCGGGAGGCCTAAAGAGACCCAGTACTTC. As protein: CASSFLPSGRPKETQYF.

Only a few counts were recorded for this clonotype. The CDR3 sequence: CASRGSLRMRDTQYF. In nucleotides, the CDR3 is TGTGCCAGCAGGGGATCCCTTAGAATGCGGGATACGCAGTATTTT. The chain uses TRBV6-1 and TRBJ2-3; D gene unclear. The germline V gene encodes CDR1 MNHNS and CDR2 SASEGT. V gave up 6 bases and J gave up 6 bases, with 19 bases separating them. The CDR3 spans 15 residues.

Regarding this clonotype: One base away lies a much larger clone, so this may be a sequencing read error. This chain links TRBV3-1 with TRBJ2-7; D is ambiguous. The end of the DNA aligns better with TRBJ2-1, so the J call may be wrong. CDR1 and CDR2 from the germline V gene are LGHDT and YNNKEL (reference sequence). This CDR3 is 15 amino acids long. CDR3 coding DNA: TGTGCCAGCAGCCAACAGCGCGGTCCGACCTACGAGCAGTTCTTC. Amino acid sequence: CASSQQRGPTYEQFF.

This clonotype has a count of ten or more. For the CDR3, the DNA is TGCAGTGCTAGTGTTTGGGAAGGGGGTGAAGCTTTCTTT. It yields the protein CSASVWEGGEAFF. The rearrangement joins TRBV20-1 to TRBJ1-1; D possibly corresponds to TRBD1 (6 bases). CDR3 length equals 13 residues. With 3 bases removed from V and 7 bases from J, the gap between germline ends came to 15 bases. CDR1 and CDR2 from the germline V gene are DFQATT and SNEGSKA (reference sequence).

This clonotype was seen repeatedly, ten times or more. The chain links TRBV12-3 or TRBV12-4 to TRBJ2-6; 7 bases are a match to TRBD2. This CDR3 has 15 residues. After removal of 3 bases from V and 2 bases from J, the junction contained 1 base not matched to a gene. CDR3 bases: TGTGCCAGCAGTTTGGCGGGGGCTGGGGCCAACGTCCTGACTTTC. Translating gives CASSLAGAGANVLTF.

The table lists this clonotype with many counts. This chain joins TRBV7-2 and TRBJ1-1; no reliable D call. The CDR3 totals 14 residues. Germline V gene lookup returns CDR1 SGHTA and CDR2 FQGNSA. V lost 3 bases to trimming and J lost 0 bases, with 8 bases between them. The CDR3 DNA sequence: TGTGCCAGCAGCTTTCATGCGGTGAACACTGAAGCTTTCTTT. Encoded protein: CASSFHAVNTEAFF.

This clonotype has more than one count but fewer than ten. The V gene is TRBV27, the J gene TRBJ2-7; a weak D match, TRBD1 (6 bases). Germline V gene sequence: CDR1 MNHEY, CDR2 SMNVEV (reference sequence). The CDR3 loop spans 17 amino acids. V lost 10 bases and J 2 bases, leaving 27 bases between the germline ends. CDR3 protein: CAIRFRTAPRGAYEQYF. DNA for the CDR3: TGTGCCATCCGCTTTCGGACAGCTCCTAGAGGGGCCTACGAGCAGTACTTC.

This clonotype occurred a few times. The chain uses TRBV15 and TRBJ1-2; D not resolved. V dropped 1 base and J dropped 7 bases, with 10 bases sitting between them. Germline lookup yields CDR1 LNHNV and CDR2 YYDKDF (reference sequence). This CDR3 is 13 amino acids long. The CDR3 DNA reads TGTGCCACCAGCAGAGGCGGTTTGGGTGGCTACACCTTC. It specifies CATSRGGLGGYTF.

This clonotype was counted ten times or more. The chain carries TRBV10-3 and TRBJ1-1; no clear D gene. CDR3 length: 14 amino acids. V shed 6 bases and J shed 0 bases, with 11 bases lying between them. Germline V gene lookup returns CDR1 ENHRY and CDR2 SYGVKD. The CDR3 sequence is CAIRKEEMNTEAFF. The CDR3 DNA follows: TGTGCCATCAGGAAGGAGGAGATGAACACTGAAGCTTTCTTT.

This clonotype was found a few times. V is TRBV4-1 and J is TRBJ1-1; tentative D call: TRBD1 (5 bases). This CDR3 has 15 residues. V lost 1 base and J 8 bases, leaving 17 bases between the germline ends. Germline assignment: CDR1 MGHRA and CDR2 YSYEKL. The CDR3: CASSQGPGQGSEAFF. The CDR3 DNA reads TGCGCCAGCAGCCAAGGACCTGGTCAGGGATCGGAAGCTTTCTTT.

Concerning this clonotype itself: The junction and the germline gene differ at one end; a read error may be behind it. J is TRBJ2-2 and V is TRBV6-5; the match to TRBD2 covers 11 bases. Germline V gives CDR1 MNHEY, CDR2 SVGAGI. This CDR3 has 18 amino acids. The CDR3 reads CARSYVLAGGANTGELFF. DNA for the CDR3: TGTGCCAGAAGTTACGTCCTAGCGGGGGGAGCGAACACCGGGGAGCTGTTTTTT.

At least ten counts were recorded for this clonotype. The genes are TRBV29-1 and TRBJ2-7; possibly TRBD2 for D (5 bases). Germline V gene data show CDR1 as SQVTM and CDR2 as ANQGSEA. Trimming shortened V by 0 bases and J by 3 bases, and 15 bases separated the two germline ends. CDR3 size: 15 residues. CDR3 amino acids: CSVEDTGRGYYEQYF. The CDR3 coding sequence is TGCAGCGTTGAAGATACGGGGAGAGGCTACTACGAGCAGTACTTC.

This clonotype has a handful of counts. The chain combines TRBV10-2 with TRBJ1-1; the D gene is possibly TRBD1 (5 bases). This CDR3 has 13 residues. Germline V CDR1 and CDR2: WSHSY, SAAADI. Trimming shortened V by 7 bases and J by 1 base, and 10 bases separated the two germline ends. The CDR3 nucleotides are TGCGCCAGCATGTCCAGGGCGAACACTGAAGCTTTCTTT. This gives the protein CASMSRANTEAFF.

This clonotype was seen a few times. This chain connects TRBV28 to TRBJ2-2, with 8 positions matching TRBD2. V was pared by 6 bases and J by 7 bases, with 10 bases of the junction left unmatched. The CDR3 is 15 residues long. CDR1 and CDR2 (germline): MDHEN, SYDVKM. In DNA, the CDR3 is TGTGCCAGCAGCTTCGGGCGGGAGGAGGGCGGGGAGCTGTTTTTT. This encodes CASSFGREEGGELFF.

This clonotype has more than one count but fewer than ten. The J gene is TRBJ1-2, the V gene TRBV28, with D unresolved. Trimming shortened V by 4 bases and J by 4 bases, and 10 bases separated the two germline ends. The V gene's germline CDR1 is MDHEN and CDR2 SYDVKM. The CDR3 is 13 residues long. The DNA for the CDR3 is TGTGCCAGCAGTTATGGGCAGTTCTATGGCTACACCTTC. Translation gives CASSYGQFYGYTF.